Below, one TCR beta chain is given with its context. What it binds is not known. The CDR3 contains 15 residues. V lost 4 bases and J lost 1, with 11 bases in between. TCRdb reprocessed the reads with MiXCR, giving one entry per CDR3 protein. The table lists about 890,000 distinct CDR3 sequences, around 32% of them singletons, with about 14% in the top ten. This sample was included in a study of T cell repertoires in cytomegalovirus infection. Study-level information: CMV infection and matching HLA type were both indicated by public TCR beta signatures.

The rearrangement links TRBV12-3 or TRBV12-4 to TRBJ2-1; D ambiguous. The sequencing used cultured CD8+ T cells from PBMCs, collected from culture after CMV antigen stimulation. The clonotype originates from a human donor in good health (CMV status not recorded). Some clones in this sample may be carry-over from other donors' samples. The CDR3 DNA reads TGTGCCAGCAGTTCTGACCTAGGGTCCTACAATGAGCAGTTCTTC. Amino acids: CASSSDLGSYNEQFF.